These 28 T cell receptor beta chains share one sample of origin, sequenced in a study of identical twins. MiXCR was run by TCRdb on the 5' RACE reads, yielding one entry per CDR3 protein. The sample records 250,000 to 300,000 distinct CDR3 sequences, about 8.5% being singletons. These same records also appear under a second study, on yellow fever vaccine responses in identical twins.

The sample comprised CD8+ T cells sorted from blood. These receptors all come from a young woman in good health.

Turning to this clonotype: A much larger clone differs by one base, so this may be a read error. The chain employs TRBV12-3 or TRBV12-4 and TRBJ1-2, with D possibly TRBD1 on 6 matching bases. The CDR3 loop spans 12 amino acids. The CDR3 DNA sequence: TGTGCCAGCAGTTTAGATCAGGGGAACTACGCCTTC. Protein: CASSLDQGNYAF.

The genes are TRBV20-1 and TRBJ2-1, with D hard to call. The germline gives CDR1 DFQATT, CDR2 SNEGSKA (reference sequence). The CDR3 spans 14 residues. The V and J ends lost 3 bases and 6 bases respectively, with 15 bases between them. CDR3 in DNA: TGCAGTGCTAGTTCCCACAGCCACCTCAATGAGCAGTTCTTC. Translated, it gives CSASSHSHLNEQFF.

This clonotype was detected a few times. CDR3 sequence (DNA): TGCGCCAGCAGCTTGACGGGCCCCTCCTACGAGCAGTACTTC. It translates to CASSLTGPSYEQYF. This chain connects TRBV5-1 to TRBJ2-7, with D hard to call. Trimming shortened V by 1 base and J by 0 bases, and 8 bases separated the two germline ends. The CDR3 consists of 14 residues. In germline, CDR1 is SGHRS, CDR2 YFSETQ.

This clonotype was seen many times. This chain connects TRBV4-3 to TRBJ2-3; D ambiguous. Between the trimmed V and J ends, which lost 4 bases and 1 base, there was a span of 12 bases. CDR1 is LGHNA and CDR2 is YSLEER in the germline V gene. This CDR3 comprises 15 residues. As DNA, the CDR3 is TGCGCCAGCAGCCGGTCATATCTAGGCACAGATACGCAGTATTTT. Amino acids: CASSRSYLGTDTQYF.

The sample holds a few counts of this clonotype. The chain couples TRBV27 to TRBJ2-2, with D possibly being TRBD1 or TRBD2 (6 bases each). The CDR3 covers 16 residues. Deletions cut 3 bases from V and 3 bases from J, with 14 bases between. Germline CDR1 and CDR2: MNHEY and SMNVEV (reference sequence). CDR3 sequence reads: CASSFFRGEYTGELFF. The CDR3 nucleotides read TGTGCCAGCAGTTTCTTTAGGGGGGAGTACACCGGGGAGCTGTTTTTT.

This clonotype was seen a few times. J is TRBJ1-1 and V is TRBV4-3; 7 nucleotides line up with TRBD1. J gave up 6 bases and V 5 bases, and 9 bases lay outside the gene matches. The CDR3 extends over 14 amino acids. The germline CDR1 and CDR2 sequences are LGHNA and YSLEER. In nucleotides, the CDR3 is TGCGCCAGCAGCGACGCTCTACAGGGGCCTGAAGCTTTCTTT. This sequence encodes CASSDALQGPEAFF.

This clonotype was observed at least ten times. The chain joins TRBV10-3 to TRBJ2-7; TRBD1 matches at 11 bases. The CDR3 is 13 residues long. The V segment lost 8 bases and the J segment 2 bases; nucleotides outside the gene matches: 2. Germline V gives CDR1 ENHRY, CDR2 SYGVKD. The CDR3 region has the DNA TGTGCCATCGGGACAGGGGGGACCTACGAGCAGTACTTC. This codes for CAIGTGGTYEQYF.

The rearrangement links TRBV20-1 to TRBJ2-1; no reliable D call. The germline V gene has CDR1 DFQATT and CDR2 SNEGSKA (reference sequence). The CDR3 has 17 amino acids. Trimming removed 0 bases at V and 1 base at J, with 16 bases between. In DNA form, the CDR3 reads TGCAGTGCTAGAGATGGTTTCTCACAGACTTCCTACAATGAGCAGTTCTTC. This translates into CSARDGFSQTSYNEQFF.

This clonotype was seen at least ten times. The chain has TRBV6-5 and TRBJ2-7; the D is unclear. The CDR3 sequence is 12 residues long. Germline V CDR1 and CDR2: MNHEY, SVGAGI. Trimming cost V 5 bases and J 6 bases, with 11 bases left between them. This chain's CDR3 is CASSTEGSEQYF. The CDR3 DNA follows: TGTGCCAGCAGTACAGAAGGCTCCGAGCAGTACTTC.

This clonotype was picked up many times. The chain is built from TRBV6-1 and TRBJ2-7; no reliable D call. V was shortened by 2 bases and J by 0 bases, with 5 bases between the two germline ends. Germline CDR1 MNHNS, CDR2 SASEGT. This CDR3 is 13 amino acids long. The CDR3 loop reads CASSEWDSYEQYF. DNA for the CDR3: TGTGCCAGCAGTGAATGGGACTCCTACGAGCAGTACTTC.

This clonotype has a count of ten or more. This sequence joins TRBV12-3 or TRBV12-4 and TRBJ2-7; the D is unclear. CDR3 length equals 14 residues. Trimming shortened V by 1 base and J by 5 bases, and 12 bases separated the two germline ends. Written as DNA, the CDR3 is TGTGCCAGCAGTTTAGAGGGTTTTATCGACGAGCAGTACTTC. Its protein product is CASSLEGFIDEQYF.

The sample holds a few counts of this clonotype. The J gene is TRBJ2-2, the V gene TRBV29-1; D is uncertain. Deletions cut 0 bases from V and 6 bases from J, with 8 bases between. The germline V gene encodes CDR1 SQVTM and CDR2 ANQGSEA. CDR3 length: 13 amino acids. CDR3: CSVEEAVAGELFF. CDR3 nucleotides: TGCAGCGTTGAAGAAGCAGTAGCCGGGGAGCTGTTTTTT.

This clonotype came up a few times. The chain carries TRBV12-5 and TRBJ2-5, with 7 bases lining up with TRBD2. V trimming: 6 bases; J trimming: 5 bases; junction bases outside the gene matches: 6. Germline V CDR1 and CDR2: LGHNT, FRNRAP. The CDR3 loop spans 13 amino acids. The CDR3 spells CASGMTSSETQYF. CDR3 coding DNA: TGTGCTAGTGGCATGACTAGCTCTGAGACCCAGTACTTC. Full variable domain (missing parts from reference TRBV12-5 and TRBJ2-5): DARVTQTPRHKVTEMGQEVTMRCQPILGHNTVFWYRQTMMQGLELLAYFRNRAPLDDSGMPKDRFSAEMPDATLATLKIQPSEPRDSAVYFCASGMTSSETQYFGPGTRLLVL.

This clonotype was recorded a few times. V gene TRBV30 combines with J gene TRBJ2-1; 8 bases line up with TRBD2. Germline CDR1 GTSNPN, CDR2 SVGIG (reference sequence). This CDR3 comprises 19 residues. Trimming removed 0 bases from V and 7 bases from J; junction bases left unmatched: 20. In nucleotides, the CDR3 is TGTGCCTGGAGTGTCATCGGGGCCGGGGGGGGCCCTGGTCGAAATGAGCAGTTCTTC. As protein: CAWSVIGAGGGPGRNEQFF.

This clonotype was seen at least ten times. The chain links TRBV6-2 or TRBV6-3 to TRBJ1-5; D possibly corresponds to TRBD1 (5 bases). V was trimmed by 4 bases and J by 3 bases, leaving 10 bases between them. Germline V gives CDR1 MNHEY, CDR2 SVGEGT. The CDR3 runs 14 residues. The CDR3 DNA follows: TGTGCCAGCAGTTCGGGACTGATCAATCAGCCCCAGCATTTT. Protein: CASSSGLINQPQHF.

This clonotype was seen more than once but under ten times. The V gene is TRBV3-1, the J gene TRBJ1-1; 7 bases line up with TRBD1. The CDR3 runs to 13 residues. With V trimmed by 4 bases and J by 4 bases, 3 bases remained unmatched. The germline gives CDR1 LGHDT, CDR2 YNNKEL (reference sequence). The DNA for the CDR3 is TGTGCCAGCAGCCGACAGGGTCCCACTGAAGCTTTCTTT. Translation: CASSRQGPTEAFF.

The count of this clonotype is one. The V and J genes are TRBV27 and TRBJ2-1, with D perhaps TRBD1 or TRBD2 (5 bases each). The germline V gene has CDR1 MNHEY and CDR2 SMNVEV (reference sequence). This CDR3 comprises 14 residues. V lost 4 bases and J 7 bases, leaving 14 bases between the germline ends. The CDR3 coding sequence is TGTGCCAGCAGTTCGTCAGGGAGTTGGAATGAGCAGTTCTTC. Amino acids: CASSSSGSWNEQFF.

The chain couples TRBV7-3 to TRBJ2-3; 9 bases agree with TRBD2. The CDR3 totals 15 residues. Trimming at V came to 5 bases and at J to 6 bases, leaving 9 bases not matched to a gene. Germline V gene lookup returns CDR1 SGHTA and CDR2 FQGTGA. The CDR3 bases are TGTGCCAGCAGCGCACTAGCGGGTGGGGTGGATACGCAGTATTTT. Encoded protein: CASSALAGGVDTQYF.

The chain carries TRBV4-1 and TRBJ2-1, with a possible D match to TRBD2 (5 bases). Germline assignment: CDR1 MGHRA and CDR2 YSYEKL. Trimming took off 1 base at V and 7 bases at J, with 17 bases between the two ends. The CDR3 length is 16 residues. The CDR3 loop reads CASSQVIITGKNEQFF. The CDR3 DNA follows: TGCGCCAGCAGCCAAGTAATAATTACGGGAAAGAATGAGCAGTTCTTC.

V gene TRBV29-1 combines with J gene TRBJ2-7, with D perhaps TRBD1 or TRBD2 (5 bases each). Deletions cut 3 bases from V and 3 bases from J, with 21 bases between. Germline CDR1 and CDR2: SQVTM and ANQGSEA. CDR3 length: 16 amino acids. The CDR3, as DNA: TGCAGCGTTGATGGCCTGGGCAGGGAAAGCGGCTACGAGCAGTACTTC. It translates to CSVDGLGRESGYEQYF.

This chain connects TRBV4-2 to TRBJ2-1, with a possible D match to TRBD1 (6 bases). V was pared by 4 bases and J by 1 base, with 32 bases between. This CDR3 has 22 residues. The germline gives CDR1 LGHNA, CDR2 YNFKEQ. CDR3 loop: CASSPTDLGQAPGEISYNEQFF. The CDR3, as DNA: TGTGCCAGCAGCCCCACCGATTTGGGACAAGCCCCTGGGGAGATTTCCTACAATGAGCAGTTCTTC.

This clonotype came up a few times. J is TRBJ2-7 and V is TRBV20-1; TRBD2 aligns across 9 bases. From germline, CDR1 is DFQATT and CDR2 SNEGSKA (reference sequence). The CDR3 is 17 amino acids. V was clipped by 1 base and J by 1 base; unmatched bases: 11. The CDR3 sequence is CSARGELAGTTSYEQYF. CDR3 DNA: TGCAGTGCTAGAGGGGAGCTAGCGGGGACCACTTCCTACGAGCAGTACTTC.

The V and J genes are TRBV7-9 and TRBJ2-2, with 9 bases identical to TRBD1. This CDR3 contains 16 residues. Germline V gives CDR1 SEHNR, CDR2 FQNEAQ (reference sequence). J was trimmed by 6 bases and V by 2 bases; bases with no gene match: 7. The chain's CDR3 is CASSLLTGGDAGELFF. CDR3 nucleotides: TGTGCCAGCAGCTTACTTACAGGGGGCGACGCCGGGGAGCTGTTTTTT.

The V and J genes are TRBV28 and TRBJ1-6; 7 positions match TRBD1. Germline loops: CDR1 MDHEN, CDR2 SYDVKM. The CDR3 consists of 14 residues. The V and J ends lost 2 bases and 8 bases, in that order; junction bases with no gene match: 3. The CDR3: CASSLTGTDSPLHF. Here the CDR3 DNA reads TGTGCCAGCAGTTTAACCGGGACAGATTCACCCCTCCACTTT.

The table lists this clonotype with a few counts. This chain joins TRBV9 and TRBJ2-5; unclear D gene. V lost 4 bases to trimming and J lost 5 bases, with 15 bases between them. The germline CDR1 and CDR2 sequences are SGDLS and YYNGEE. This CDR3 region has 14 residues. CDR3 nucleotide sequence: TGTGCCAGCAGCCCCCAAGGTGGTTTGGAGACCCAGTACTTC. Amino acid sequence: CASSPQGGLETQYF.

There are a few counts of this clonotype. The chain recombines TRBV4-3 with TRBJ2-7, with D tentatively TRBD2 (5 bases). CDR3 length: 14 residues. Germline CDR1 and CDR2: LGHNA and YSLEER. Trimming shortened V by 0 bases and J by 5 bases, and 11 bases separated the two germline ends. The CDR3 coding sequence is TGCGCCAGCAGCCAAGAGACGGGATACGACGAGCAGTACTTC. The encoded protein is CASSQETGYDEQYF.

This clonotype was detected only a few times. This sequence joins TRBV10-3 and TRBJ2-7, with D possibly being TRBD2 (5 bases). Trimming stripped 6 bases from V and 0 bases from J, with 15 bases between. The CDR3 runs to 15 residues. Germline CDR1 is ENHRY and CDR2 is SYGVKD. The CDR3 is CAIRAPDTSSYEQYF. The CDR3 DNA reads as TGTGCCATCAGGGCCCCTGATACTAGCTCCTACGAGCAGTACTTC.

This chain joins TRBV6-5 and TRBJ2-2; the match to TRBD2 covers 9 bases. This CDR3 contains 15 residues. Germline V gene data show CDR1 as MNHEY and CDR2 as SVGAGI. V lost 2 bases to trimming and J lost 6 bases; unmatched junction nucleotides: 4. The chain's CDR3 is CASSYVAGAAGELFF. CDR3 DNA sequence: TGTGCCAGCAGTTACGTAGCGGGGGCGGCCGGGGAGCTGTTTTTT.